A single TCR beta chain is shown here with its context. The data were taken from a study of blood T cell repertoires in COVID-19. At the level of the study: Donors in the United States, Italy and Spain gave samples during acute or convalescent COVID-19. The cDNA or gDNA used as material had been derived from T cells, B-cell-depleted T cells, or PBMCs.

The CDR3 extends over 16 amino acids. The trim removed 2 bases at V and 3 bases at J, leaving 6 bases unmatched. Germline lookup yields CDR1 MNHNS and CDR2 SASEGT. Original processing methods: Amplification of reference gene primers provided the estimated nucleated cell counts. Data came from immunoSEQ multiplex PCR; TCRdb stores just in-frame clones and leaves some out. The DNA was the basis for D and trimming; V, J and clone size are from that table. The repertoire holds 80,000 to 95,000 clones, around 84% seen once, with 20% to 25% in the top ten. This clonotype originated in a woman of 80 years or more in a cohort sampled during active or convalescent COVID-19. Sequenced input: peripheral blood. The chain links TRBV6-1 to TRBJ1-3; 8 bases are shared with TRBD1. CDR3 residues: CASSEITTGVGNTIYF. CDR3 DNA: TGTGCCAGCAGTGAAATAACGACAGGGGTTGGAAACACCATATATTTT.